This entry lists 31 T cell receptor beta chains sequenced from one sample in a study of identical twins. TCRdb re-called the 5' RACE reads through MiXCR, storing one row per CDR3 protein. The data hold 300,000 or so distinct CDR3 sequences, with nearly 9.5% observed a single time. These same data were also listed under a study on yellow fever vaccine responses in identical twins.

The specimen was CD8+ T cells sorted from blood. Receptor source: a woman between 18 and 29 years old in good health.

This clonotype was counted ten times or more. The chain is built from TRBV6-5 and TRBJ1-1; a weak D match, TRBD1 (5 bases). Trimming left V 0 bases short and J 4 bases short, with 18 bases between. CDR3 size: 17 residues. The germline V gene encodes CDR1 MNHEY and CDR2 SVGAGI. The CDR3: CASSYSPSGGGSTEAFF. The CDR3 DNA reads as TGTGCCAGCAGTTACTCACCCTCTGGGGGGGGGAGCACTGAAGCTTTCTTT.

This clonotype was detected a few times. The chain uses TRBV3-1 and TRBJ1-2; 11 bases map to TRBD1. V gave up 1 base and J gave up 5 bases; unmatched junction bases: 6. The germline gives CDR1 LGHDT, CDR2 YNNKEL (reference sequence). There are 16 residues in the CDR3. CDR3 DNA: TGTGCCAGCAGCCAAGCCCGGACAGGGGGCGCGTATGGCTACACCTTC. Translation: CASSQARTGGAYGYTF.

The gene calls are TRBV25-1 and TRBJ2-7; tentatively, D is TRBD2 (6 bases). V lost 6 bases and J lost 6, with 15 bases in between. Germline V gives CDR1 MGHDK, CDR2 SYGVNS. The CDR3 extends over 13 amino acids. As DNA, the CDR3 is TGTGCCAGCAGCCGCGACGGGGAGGCCGAGCAGTACTTC. It is translated as CASSRDGEAEQYF.

This clonotype was picked up many times. This chain connects TRBV4-3 to TRBJ2-7; D is perhaps TRBD1 (5 bases). Germline V CDR1 and CDR2: LGHNA, YSLEER. The CDR3 consists of 14 residues. V was cut by 1 base and J by 1 base, with 8 bases left in between. The CDR3 sequence is CASSQVQGSYEQYF. The DNA of the CDR3 is TGCGCCAGCAGCCAAGTTCAGGGTTCCTACGAGCAGTACTTC.

This clonotype was picked up a small number of times. The chain uses TRBV6-5 and TRBJ2-4; a weak D match, TRBD2 (5 bases). Between the trimmed V and J ends, which lost 0 bases and 2 bases, there was a span of 11 bases. The length of the CDR3 is 16 residues. Germline V gene lookup returns CDR1 MNHEY and CDR2 SVGAGI. DNA of the CDR3: TGTGCCAGCAGTTACTCTCCAGAGGGTCCCAAAAACATTCAGTACTTC. Translation: CASSYSPEGPKNIQYF.

This clonotype was picked up many times. This sequence joins TRBV4-1 and TRBJ2-1; 9 bases are a match to TRBD1. V lost 4 bases, J lost 2 bases, and 6 bases stayed unmatched. The V gene's germline CDR1 is MGHRA and CDR2 YSYEKL. This CDR3 has 16 residues. CDR3 DNA: TGCGCCAGCAGCCCTCCGGGACAGGGACCCTACAATGAGCAGTTCTTC. It codes for CASSPPGQGPYNEQFF.

In this sample, this clonotype turned up a few times. This rearrangement joins TRBV28 to TRBJ2-2; 8 bases map to TRBD1. The CDR3 is 16 residues long. Germline assignment: CDR1 MDHEN and CDR2 SYDVKM. V lost 5 bases, J lost 4 bases, and 9 bases stayed unmatched. The CDR3 sequence is CASSIPTGAVTGELFF. CDR3 sequence (DNA): TGTGCCAGCAGTATACCGACAGGGGCTGTCACCGGGGAGCTGTTTTTT.

This clonotype appeared many times. This sequence joins TRBV28 and TRBJ2-7; TRBD2 matches at 8 bases. Trimming took 5 bases from V and 0 from J; bases not matched to a gene: 9. Germline V gene data show CDR1 as MDHEN and CDR2 as SYDVKM. The CDR3 is 16 residues long. The CDR3 DNA sequence: TGTGCCAGCAGTCTGACTCTTAGCGGGGCCTCCTACGAGCAGTACTTC. Protein product: CASSLTLSGASYEQYF. Supplemented by reference TRBV28 and TRBJ2-7, the full variable domain reads DVKVTQSSRYLVKRTGEKVFLECVQDMDHENMFWYRQDPGLGLRLIYFSYDVKMKEKGDIPEGYSVSREKKERFSLILESASTNQTSMYLCASSLTLSGASYEQYFGPGTRLTVT.

This clonotype occurred many times. The chain is built from TRBV28 and TRBJ2-1; 10 bases are shared with TRBD2. Germline V gives CDR1 MDHEN, CDR2 SYDVKM. The CDR3 covers 19 residues. The J segment lost 5 bases and the V segment lost 4 bases, leaving 17 bases of the junction unmatched. CDR3 sequence: CASSSLIDPSGRVNNEQFF. CDR3 sequence (DNA): TGTGCCAGCAGTTCACTCATAGACCCCAGCGGGAGGGTCAACAATGAGCAGTTCTTC.

The chain couples TRBV29-1 to TRBJ2-7; 10 bases are a match to TRBD2. The CDR3 length is 13 residues. V was clipped by 7 bases and J by 2 bases; unmatched bases: 5. Per germline, CDR1 SQVTM and CDR2 ANQGSEA. The CDR3 region is CSARTSGTYEQYF. The CDR3 coding sequence is TGCAGCGCCCGGACTAGCGGCACCTACGAGCAGTACTTC.

At least ten counts were recorded for this clonotype. The V call is TRBV5-1, the J call TRBJ2-7; D is unresolved. Germline CDR1 is SGHRS and CDR2 is YFSETQ. CDR3 length: 16 amino acids. V was trimmed by 4 bases and J by 1 base, leaving 18 bases between them. For the CDR3, the DNA is TGCGCCAGCAGCCCGGCGGCATCGGATAGTTCCTACGAGCAGTACTTC. Its protein product is CASSPAASDSSYEQYF.

The rearrangement links TRBV4-3 to TRBJ1-2; 7 bases map to TRBD1. The CDR3 has 16 residues. Germline-derived CDR1 and CDR2 are LGHNA and YSLEER. The V segment lost 1 base and the J segment 2 bases; nucleotides outside the gene matches: 7. CDR3 region: CASSQGLGGGNYGYTF. In DNA, the CDR3 is TGCGCCAGCAGCCAAGGGTTAGGGGGCGGAAACTATGGCTACACCTTC.

This clonotype has ten or more counts. CDR3 region: CASSIVQDSYEQYF. The CDR3 DNA reads TGTGCCAGCAGCATCGTTCAGGATTCCTACGAGCAGTACTTC. The V call is TRBV7-9, the J call TRBJ2-7, with D unclear. This CDR3 contains 14 residues. Germline CDR1 is SEHNR and CDR2 is FQNEAQ (reference sequence). V shed 5 bases and J shed 1 base, with 12 bases lying between them.

This clonotype has at least ten counts. The chain carries TRBV4-1 and TRBJ2-7; D is possibly TRBD1 or TRBD2 (5 bases each). From germline, CDR1 is MGHRA and CDR2 YSYEKL. Trimming left V 8 bases short and J 7 bases short, with 12 bases between. The CDR3 is 11 amino acids. The chain's CDR3 is CASGGAMEQYF. CDR3 nucleotides: TGCGCCAGCGGGGGAGCCATGGAGCAGTACTTC.

This chain uses TRBV29-1 with TRBJ2-2, with 11 bases fitting TRBD1. CDR3 size: 15 residues. Germline-derived CDR1 and CDR2 are SQVTM and ANQGSEA. The V gene end was trimmed by 4 bases and the J gene end by 5 bases; junction bases not matched to a gene: 6. CDR3 protein: CSVGGQGARTGELFF. As DNA, the CDR3 is TGCAGCGTTGGAGGACAGGGGGCGAGAACCGGGGAGCTGTTTTTT.

V usage is TRBV5-4 and J usage is TRBJ2-7; perhaps TRBD2 as D (5 bases). CDR3 length: 14 amino acids. V was trimmed by 3 bases and J by 0 bases, leaving 10 bases between them. Per germline, CDR1 SGHNT and CDR2 YYREEE (reference sequence). CDR3 sequence reads: CASSWEKSSYEQYF. CDR3 sequence (DNA): TGTGCCAGCAGCTGGGAGAAGAGCTCCTACGAGCAGTACTTC.

At least ten counts were recorded for this clonotype. The chain uses TRBV5-1 and TRBJ2-7, with 8 bases aligning to TRBD1. The CDR3 runs 16 residues. The V gene end was trimmed by 0 bases and the J gene end by 2 bases; junction bases not matched to a gene: 7. Germline values: CDR1 SGHRS, CDR2 YFSETQ. The CDR3 sequence is CASSLEFPGGTYEQYF. The CDR3 DNA reads TGCGCCAGCAGCTTGGAATTCCCAGGGGGCACCTACGAGCAGTACTTC.

This clonotype appeared a few times. The rearrangement links TRBV20-1 to TRBJ2-3; TRBD2 is a possible D gene (6 bases). This CDR3 spans 13 amino acids. Germline V gene sequence: CDR1 DFQATT, CDR2 SNEGSKA (reference sequence). V lost 8 bases, J lost 8 bases, and 20 bases lay in between. The CDR3 spells CSHLGLASGTQYF. The DNA of the CDR3 is TGCAGTCACCTGGGACTCGCAAGCGGTACGCAGTATTTT.

The V and J genes are TRBV7-2 and TRBJ2-1; no reliable D call. Trimming removed 1 base at V and 13 bases at J, with 8 bases between. The CDR3 extends over 11 amino acids. Germline CDR1 is SGHTA and CDR2 is FQGNSA. The CDR3 bases are TGTGCCAGCAGCTTAGTCGGGCGACAGTTCTTC. This codes for CASSLVGRQFF.

The genes are TRBV7-2 and TRBJ2-5; 9 nucleotides align to TRBD2. V shed 5 bases and J 4 bases; nucleotides not matched to a gene: 8. The germline V gene encodes CDR1 SGHTA and CDR2 FQGNSA. The CDR3 is 15 residues long. CDR3 amino acids: CASSVGLASAETQYF. Here the CDR3 DNA reads TGTGCCAGCAGCGTGGGACTAGCCAGCGCAGAGACCCAGTACTTC.

The chain uses TRBV4-2 and TRBJ2-1, with TRBD2 as a possible D gene (5 bases). This CDR3 is built from 16 residues. CDR1 and CDR2 (germline): LGHNA, YNFKEQ. The V and J ends lost 1 base and 1 base respectively, with 11 bases between them. In nucleotides, the CDR3 is TGTGCCAGCAGCCAAGTGAGGGAACCTTCCTACAATGAGCAGTTCTTC. It specifies CASSQVREPSYNEQFF.

This clonotype was observed many times. The rearrangement joins TRBV11-2 to TRBJ2-1; TRBD2 aligns across 8 bases. J was trimmed by 7 bases and V by 5 bases; bases with no gene match: 13. The CDR3 extends over 16 amino acids. From germline, CDR1 is SGHAT and CDR2 FQNNGV. DNA for the CDR3: TGTGCCAGCAGCCCGGAGAATAGCGGGATATTAAATGAGCAGTTCTTC. This sequence encodes CASSPENSGILNEQFF.

The chain couples TRBV6-1 to TRBJ1-5, with D hard to call. CDR1 MNHNS and CDR2 SASEGT come from the germline V gene. This CDR3 has 18 amino acids. The V end was cut by 6 bases, the J end by 0 bases, with 21 bases between. CDR3: CASSPRGNSTNSNQPQHF. As DNA, the CDR3 is TGTGCCAGCAGCCCTCGGGGTAACAGTACCAATAGCAATCAGCCCCAGCATTTT.

This clonotype was seen at least ten times. CDR3 in DNA: TGTGCCAGCAGTTACTCGACAACAGGCATGGGCACTGAAGCTTTCTTT. It translates to CASSYSTTGMGTEAFF. This rearrangement joins TRBV6-5 to TRBJ1-1; perhaps TRBD1 as D (5 bases). The germline gives CDR1 MNHEY, CDR2 SVGAGI. Trimming took 0 bases from V and 4 from J, leaving 15 bases between them. The CDR3 length is 16 residues.

Many counts were recorded for this clonotype. The chain links TRBV25-1 to TRBJ2-1; 10 bases align to TRBD2. After removal of 9 bases from V and 4 bases from J, the junction contained 3 bases not matched to a gene. Germline CDR1 is MGHDK and CDR2 is SYGVNS. The CDR3 is made up of 13 amino acids. DNA for the CDR3: TGTGCCAGTCGGACTAGCGGATACAATGAGCAGTTCTTC. Its translation is CASRTSGYNEQFF.

This clonotype appeared a few times. The J gene is TRBJ1-5, the V gene TRBV2; D gene uncertain. The V gene's germline CDR1 is SNHLY and CDR2 FYNNEI. This CDR3 comprises 15 residues. The V end was cut by 0 bases, the J end by 4 bases, with 10 bases between. The CDR3 region is CASSEAVDSNQPQHF. CDR3 bases: TGTGCCAGCAGTGAAGCGGTGGACTCGAATCAGCCCCAGCATTTT.

This chain links TRBV29-1 with TRBJ1-2, with no clear D. Per the germline V gene, CDR1 is SQVTM and CDR2 is ANQGSEA. Trimming stripped 7 bases from V and 5 bases from J, with 14 bases between. This CDR3 spans 12 amino acids. This CDR3 is CSAITQQYGYTF. DNA of the CDR3: TGCAGCGCGATAACACAGCAATATGGCTACACCTTC.

This clonotype was detected many times. The chain is built from TRBV11-2 and TRBJ2-1, with D perhaps matching TRBD1 (5 bases). The CDR3 is made up of 16 amino acids. Per germline, CDR1 SGHAT and CDR2 FQNNGV. V was shortened by 2 bases and J by 3 bases, with 14 bases between the two germline ends. CDR3 in DNA: TGTGCCAGCAGCTTATTCCCCAGGGAAATCTACAATGAGCAGTTCTTC. Translated: CASSLFPREIYNEQFF.

This clonotype was counted ten times or more. The junction departs from germline at one end; a sequencing error may be responsible. The V call is TRBV14, the J call TRBJ2-1; 12 nucleotides match TRBD2. CDR1 is SGHDN and CDR2 is FVKESK in the germline V gene. This CDR3 spans 20 amino acids. CDR3 amino acids: CASSQEWLGPLAGGYNEQFF. The CDR3 DNA is TGTGCCAGCAGTCAAGAATGGCTTGGCCCACTAGCGGGAGGCTACAATGAGCAGTTCTTC.

Concerning this clonotype itself: A much larger clone is a single base away; this may be a read error. The CDR3 here is CVTSTGEGYEQYF. In DNA, the CDR3 is TGTGTCACCAGCACCGGGGAAGGGTACGAGCAGTACTTC. This chain links TRBV15 with TRBJ2-7; a possible D gene is TRBD2 (5 bases). In germline, CDR1 is LNHNV, CDR2 YYDKDF (reference sequence). There are 13 residues in the CDR3.

This clonotype was picked up a small number of times. The chain combines TRBV20-1 with TRBJ2-1, with 8 positions matching TRBD2. Germline CDR1 and CDR2: DFQATT and SNEGSKA (reference sequence). Trimming removed 3 bases from V and 0 bases from J; junction bases left unmatched: 7. The CDR3 spans 16 residues. CDR3 in amino acids: CSASDPGGPSYNEQFF. CDR3 in DNA: TGCAGTGCTAGTGATCCGGGGGGGCCCTCCTACAATGAGCAGTTCTTC.